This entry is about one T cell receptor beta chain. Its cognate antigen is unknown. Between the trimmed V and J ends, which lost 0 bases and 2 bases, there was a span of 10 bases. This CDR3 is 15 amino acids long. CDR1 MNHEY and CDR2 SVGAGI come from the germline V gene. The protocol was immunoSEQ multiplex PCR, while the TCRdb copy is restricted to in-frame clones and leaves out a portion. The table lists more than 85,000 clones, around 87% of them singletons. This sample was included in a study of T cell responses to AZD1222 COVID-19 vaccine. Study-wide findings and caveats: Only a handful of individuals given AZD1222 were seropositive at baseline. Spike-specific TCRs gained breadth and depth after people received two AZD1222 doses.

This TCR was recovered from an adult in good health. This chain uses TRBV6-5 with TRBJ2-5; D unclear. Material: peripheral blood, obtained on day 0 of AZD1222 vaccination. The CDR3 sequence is CASSYSSSGQETQYF. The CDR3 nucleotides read TGTGCCAGCAGTTACTCGTCAAGTGGACAAGAGACCCAGTACTTC.